This T cell receptor (beta chain) was captured in a study of CD8 T cells in ankylosing spondylitis. General study results and limits: Relatively rare in peripheral blood, disease-linked clones were also CD8+. The study identified a TCR beta motif of several highly homologous variants that appeared characteristic of ankylosing spondylitis blood. As reported, disease-linked clones showed significant enrichment in matched ankylosing spondylitis synovial fluid. There were earlier reports of some motif variants in reactive arthritis synovial fluid and blood.

Quantitative 5'-RACE with molecular barcodes was used to make the TCR beta libraries. A single record per CDR3 protein comes from TCRdb applying MiXCR to the 5' RACE reads. The profile shows 250,000 to 350,000 distinct CDR3 sequences, under 8.5% of them singletons. This clonotype was recorded many times. No antigen is known for it. V lost 0 bases, J lost 2 bases, and 4 bases lay in between. CDR1 is SGHAT, CDR2 FQNNGV, per germline. CDR3 length: 14 amino acids. The material sequenced was blood, either unsorted or a sorted T cell fraction (not recorded which). The chain has TRBV11-2 and TRBJ2-2, with no clear D. This sequence was found in a male donor with ankylosing spondylitis. CDR3 nucleotide sequence: TGTGCCAGCAGCTTAGATTTCAACACCGGGGAGCTGTTTTTT. Residues: CASSLDFNTGELFF.